One T cell receptor (beta chain) is described in this entry. RNA amounts of about 0.5 to 1 ug underwent reverse transcription with random hexamers. MiXCR, applied by TCRdb to the immunoSEQ multiplex PCR reads, yields one record per CDR3 protein. The sample comprises some 300,000 distinct CDR3 sequences, 65% to 90% of which are singletons, and approximately 0.2% rests with the top ten. The data originate from a study of CD8 T cells in Susac syndrome. The study sequenced TCR beta in blood CD8+ and CD4+ T cells. Sample: CD8+ T cells from PBMCs. The receptor was isolated from a human donor with multiple sclerosis.

The CDR3 spells CASSPWDREYGNGYTF. The CDR3 nucleotides are TGTGCCAGCAGCCCATGGGACAGGGAGTATGGAAATGGCTACACCTTC. The V call is TRBV11-2, the J call TRBJ1-2, with 9 positions matching TRBD1. V lost 5 bases, J lost 6 bases, and 13 bases stayed unmatched. The V gene's germline CDR1 is SGHAT and CDR2 FQNNGV. CDR3 length: 16 amino acids. The full variable domain, in which reference TRBV11-2 and TRBJ1-2 provide the parts outside the CDR3, is EAGVAQSPRYKIIEKRQSVAFWCNPISGHATLYWYQQILGQGPKLLIQFQNNGVVDDSQLPKDRFSAERLKGVDSTLKIQPAKLEDSAVYLCASSPWDREYGNGYTFGSGTRLTVV.